Below, one T cell receptor beta chain is given with its context. This clonotype was counted only a few times. Its antigen remains unidentified. No much larger clone is present one base from it, and per-base qualities are unavailable. From cysteine to phenylalanine, the CDR3 is 16 amino acids long. Only CDR3 DNA remains: 48 bases, in frame from the first base. Sample treatment or condition, as interpreted from the label and publication: allogeneic hematopoietic cell transplantation with graft depleted of TCRalphabeta T cells and CD19 B cells. The transplant recipients were children given TCRalphabeta/CD19-depleted allogeneic hematopoietic cell grafts. The sample belongs to a study of T-cell reconstitution after alpha-beta-depleted transplantation in children (dated by TCRdb to 2015 to 2016). General notes on the study: The study quantitatively tracked T-cell immune reconstitution after TCRalphabeta/CD19-depleted allogeneic hematopoietic cell transplantation in children using TCR repertoire profiling. Points the paper makes about the study in general: About two months after transplant, the apparently early recovery of alphabetaT-cell counts reportedly depended on just several hundred clones that had expanded rapidly and came from non-depleted graft cells. The frequencies of hyperexpanded clones fell over the following months, and after one year, T-cell counts and TCRbeta diversity were mostly attributed to newly produced T cells. The high TCRbeta diversity at day 60 in some patients was ascribed to recipient T cells and intrathymic progenitors that had survived conditioning.

To prepare the library, PCR was applied. The sample was run on an Illumina HiSeq 2500. TCR library preparation used molecular barcoding, with unique molecular identifiers applied to normalize quantification of the TCRbeta repertoire. The raw public reads went through TCRdb reprocessing: fastp at Q25, MiXCR clone calling, in-frame beta chains kept. CDR3 protein sequences are deduplicated, and each keeps its most common genes and DNA. In this sample the table shows about 980,000 distinct CDR3 sequences, roughly 31% of which occur a single time. The ten largest clones take up over 25% of the sample. The rearranged chain carries TRBV21-1 and TRBJ1-5; the table's D call TRBD1 went unverified against the DNA. TRBV21-1 is a pseudogene locus. The source was PBMCs, mostly from graft donor cells, collected 360 days after TCRalphabeta/CD19-depleted stem cell transplant. This receptor was identified in a boy less than two years old who had a stem cell transplant for SCID, so the T cells may come from the graft donor. The CDR3 here reads CASSKVRGLSNQPQHF. The DNA sequence is as follows: TGTGCCAGCAGCAAAGTAAGGGGATTGAGCAATCAGCCCCAGCATTTT.